This TCR beta chain emerged from a study of blood T cell repertoires in COVID-19. Profiled with immunoSEQ multiplex PCR; TCRdb holds only in-frame clones, not every one. The table has 35,000 to 40,000 clones, around 84% seen once; the top ten hold approximately 1.6%. Germline loops: CDR1 LGHNA, CDR2 YSLEER. With 1 base removed from V and 1 base from J, the gap between germline ends came to 17 bases. The CDR3 is 18 amino acids. This clonotype was sampled from a man in his sixties with COVID-19, enrolled during active disease. The chain is built from TRBV4-3 and TRBJ1-3, with D possibly matching TRBD1 (6 bases). The specimen was peripheral blood. The DNA for the CDR3 is TGCGCCAGCAGCCAAGCCGGACAGTGGAGTAGTTCTGGAAACACCATATATTTT. Translating it yields CASSQAGQWSSSGNTIYF.